This T cell receptor beta chain comes out of a study of blood T cells in healthy people across ages. Each sample had at least 6.5 million PBMCs isolated. V shed 0 bases and J shed 5 bases, with 13 bases lying between them. The CDR3 totals 15 residues. Germline V lookup: CDR1 SGDLS, CDR2 YYNGEE. The use of a sample-barcoded 5' primer and a J-beta primer mix characterized a second PCR of about 6 to 11 cycles. CDR3-containing paired-end reads numbered at least 2.5 million in each sample. MiXCR was run by TCRdb on the 5' RACE reads, yielding one entry per CDR3 protein. Among about a million distinct CDR3 sequences listed, around 48% were seen once.

The specimen sequenced was blood. This chain links TRBV9 with TRBJ2-3; tentatively, D is TRBD1 or TRBD2 (6 bases each). The sequence came from a man aged 25 to 40 in good health. CDR3 sequence reads: CASSVEGGSGDTQYF. The CDR3 nucleotides are TGTGCCAGCAGCGTAGAGGGGGGTAGTGGAGATACGCAGTATTTT.